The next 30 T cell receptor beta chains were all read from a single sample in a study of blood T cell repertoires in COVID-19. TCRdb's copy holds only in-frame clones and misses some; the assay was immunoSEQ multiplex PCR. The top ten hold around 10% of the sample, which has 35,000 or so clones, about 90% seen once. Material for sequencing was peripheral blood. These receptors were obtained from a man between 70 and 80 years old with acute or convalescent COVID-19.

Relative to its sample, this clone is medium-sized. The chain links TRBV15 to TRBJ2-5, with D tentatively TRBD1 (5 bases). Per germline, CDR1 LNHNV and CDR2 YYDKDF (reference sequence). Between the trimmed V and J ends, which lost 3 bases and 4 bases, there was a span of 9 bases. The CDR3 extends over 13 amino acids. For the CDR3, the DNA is TGTGCCACCAGCAGGCAGGGCGGAGAGACCCAGTACTTC. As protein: CATSRQGGETQYF.

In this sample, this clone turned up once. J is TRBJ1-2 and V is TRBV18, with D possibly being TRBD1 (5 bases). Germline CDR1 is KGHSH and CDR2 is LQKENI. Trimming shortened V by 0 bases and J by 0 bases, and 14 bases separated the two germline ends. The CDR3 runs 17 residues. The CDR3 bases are TGTGCCAGCTCACCACCCATGGGGGGAGGCTCTAACTATGGCTACACCTTC. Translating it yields CASSPPMGGGSNYGYTF. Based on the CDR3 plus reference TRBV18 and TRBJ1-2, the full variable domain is NAGVMQNPRHLVRRRGQEARLRCSPMKGHSHVYWYRQLPEEGLKFMVYLQKENIIDESGMPKERFSAEFPKEGPSILRIQQVVRGDSAAYFCASSPPMGGGSNYGYTFGSGTRLTVV.

CDR3 residues: CASSVAVNTEAFF. In DNA, the CDR3 is TGTGCCAGCAGCGTAGCAGTGAACACTGAAGCTTTCTTT. The chain uses TRBV9 and TRBJ1-1; D is undetermined. CDR1 and CDR2 (germline): SGDLS, YYNGEE. Trimming cost V 0 bases and J 0 bases, with 3 bases left between them. The CDR3 extends over 13 amino acids.

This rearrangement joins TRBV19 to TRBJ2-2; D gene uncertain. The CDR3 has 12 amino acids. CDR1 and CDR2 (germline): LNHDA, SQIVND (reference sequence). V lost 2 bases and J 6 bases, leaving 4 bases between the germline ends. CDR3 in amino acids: CASSIQAGELFF. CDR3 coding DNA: TGTGCCAGTAGTATACAGGCCGGGGAGCTGTTTTTT.

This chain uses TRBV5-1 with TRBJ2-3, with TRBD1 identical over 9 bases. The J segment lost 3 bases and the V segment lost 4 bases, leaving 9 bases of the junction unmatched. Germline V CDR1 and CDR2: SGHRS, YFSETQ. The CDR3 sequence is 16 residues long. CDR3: CASSLSLDRGTDTQYF. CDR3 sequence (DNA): TGCGCCAGCAGCCTCTCCCTGGACAGGGGAACAGATACGCAGTATTTT.

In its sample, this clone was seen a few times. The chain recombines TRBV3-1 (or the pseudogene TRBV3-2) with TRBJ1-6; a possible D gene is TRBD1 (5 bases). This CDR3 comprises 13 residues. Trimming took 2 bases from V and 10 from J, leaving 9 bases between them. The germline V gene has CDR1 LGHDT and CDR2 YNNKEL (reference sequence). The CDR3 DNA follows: TGTGCCAGCAGCCAACAGGGAGGATCACCCCTCCACTTT. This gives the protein CASSQQGGSPLHF.

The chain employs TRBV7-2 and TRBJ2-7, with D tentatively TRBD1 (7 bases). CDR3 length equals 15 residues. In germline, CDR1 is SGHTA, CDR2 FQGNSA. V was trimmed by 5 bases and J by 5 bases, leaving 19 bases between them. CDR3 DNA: TGTGCCAGCAGCCGCACAGGGGCCGGGGGCCACGAGCAGTACTTC. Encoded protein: CASSRTGAGGHEQYF.

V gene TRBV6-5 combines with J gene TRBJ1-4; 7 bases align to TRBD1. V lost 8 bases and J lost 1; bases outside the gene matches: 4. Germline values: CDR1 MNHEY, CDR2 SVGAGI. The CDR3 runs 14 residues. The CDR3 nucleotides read TGTGCCAGCGCCACAGGGGAAACTAATGAAAAACTGTTTTTT. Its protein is CASATGETNEKLFF.

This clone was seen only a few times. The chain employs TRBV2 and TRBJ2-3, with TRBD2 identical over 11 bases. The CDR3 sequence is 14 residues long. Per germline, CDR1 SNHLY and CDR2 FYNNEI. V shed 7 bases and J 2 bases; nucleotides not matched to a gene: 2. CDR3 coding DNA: TGTGCCAGCACGGGACTAGCGGACACAGATACGCAGTATTTT. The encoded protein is CASTGLADTDTQYF.

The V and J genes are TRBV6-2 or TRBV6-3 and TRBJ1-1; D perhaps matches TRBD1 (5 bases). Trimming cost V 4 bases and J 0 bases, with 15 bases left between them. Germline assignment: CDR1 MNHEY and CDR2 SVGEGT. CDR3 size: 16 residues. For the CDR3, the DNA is TGTGCCAGCAGTTGGGGACTTTGGGCTATGAACACTGAAGCTTTCTTT. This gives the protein CASSWGLWAMNTEAFF.

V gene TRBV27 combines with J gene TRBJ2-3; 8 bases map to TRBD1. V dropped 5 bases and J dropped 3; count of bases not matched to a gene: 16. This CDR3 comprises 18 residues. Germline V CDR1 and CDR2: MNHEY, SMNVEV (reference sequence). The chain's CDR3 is CASSLRTGMKLATDTQYF. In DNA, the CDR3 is TGTGCCAGCAGTCTGCGGACAGGGATGAAGCTGGCGACAGATACGCAGTATTTT.

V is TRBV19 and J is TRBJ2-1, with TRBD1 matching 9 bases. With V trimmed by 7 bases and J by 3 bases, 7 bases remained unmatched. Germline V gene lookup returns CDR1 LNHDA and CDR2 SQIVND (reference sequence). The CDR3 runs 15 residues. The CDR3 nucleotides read TGTGCCAGTACCTCCCAGACAGGGGGCTACAATGAGCAGTTCTTC. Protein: CASTSQTGGYNEQFF.

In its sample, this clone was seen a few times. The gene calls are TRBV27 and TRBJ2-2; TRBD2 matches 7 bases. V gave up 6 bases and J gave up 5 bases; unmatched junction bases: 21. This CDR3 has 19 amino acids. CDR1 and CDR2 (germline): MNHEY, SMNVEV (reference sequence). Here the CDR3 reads CASSLLPGGAGLRTGELFF. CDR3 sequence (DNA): TGTGCCAGCAGCCTTCTGCCTGGAGGAGCGGGATTAAGGACCGGGGAGCTGTTTTTT.

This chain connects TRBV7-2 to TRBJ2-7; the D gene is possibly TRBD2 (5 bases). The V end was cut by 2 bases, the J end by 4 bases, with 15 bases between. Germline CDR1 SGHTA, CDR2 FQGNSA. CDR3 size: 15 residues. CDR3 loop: CASSLSFGGSYEQYF. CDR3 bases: TGTGCCAGCAGCTTATCGTTCGGCGGGTCTTACGAGCAGTACTTC.

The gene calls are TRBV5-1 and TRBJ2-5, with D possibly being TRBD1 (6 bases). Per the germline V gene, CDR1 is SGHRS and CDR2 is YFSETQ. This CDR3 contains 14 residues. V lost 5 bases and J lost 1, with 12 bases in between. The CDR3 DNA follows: TGCGCCAGCAGATCCCAGGGGACCCAAGAGACCCAGTACTTC. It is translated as CASRSQGTQETQYF.

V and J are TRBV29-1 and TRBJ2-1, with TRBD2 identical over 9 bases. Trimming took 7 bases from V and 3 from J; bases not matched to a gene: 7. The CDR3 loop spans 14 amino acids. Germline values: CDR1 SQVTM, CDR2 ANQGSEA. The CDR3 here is CSGVSGSGYNEQFF. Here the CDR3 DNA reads TGCAGCGGGGTTAGCGGGAGCGGCTACAATGAGCAGTTCTTC.

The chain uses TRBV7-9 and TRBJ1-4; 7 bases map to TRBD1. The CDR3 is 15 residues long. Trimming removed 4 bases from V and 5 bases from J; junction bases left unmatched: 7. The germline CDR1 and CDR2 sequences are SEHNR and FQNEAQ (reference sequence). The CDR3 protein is CASSSWDRLNEKLFF. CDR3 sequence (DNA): TGTGCCAGCAGCTCATGGGACAGACTAAATGAAAAACTGTTTTTT.

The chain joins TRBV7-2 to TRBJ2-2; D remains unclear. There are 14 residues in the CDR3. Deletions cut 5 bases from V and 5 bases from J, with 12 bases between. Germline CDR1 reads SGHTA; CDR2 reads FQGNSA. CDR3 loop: CASSPPPETGELFF. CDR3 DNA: TGTGCCAGCAGCCCCCCACCAGAAACCGGGGAGCTGTTTTTT.

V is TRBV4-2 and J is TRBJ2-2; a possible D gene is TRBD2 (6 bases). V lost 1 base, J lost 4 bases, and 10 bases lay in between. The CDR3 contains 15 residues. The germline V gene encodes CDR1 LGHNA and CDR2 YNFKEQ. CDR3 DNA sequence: TGTGCCAGCAGCCAAGCATCCGGGGGCACCGGGGAGCTGTTTTTT. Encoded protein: CASSQASGGTGELFF.

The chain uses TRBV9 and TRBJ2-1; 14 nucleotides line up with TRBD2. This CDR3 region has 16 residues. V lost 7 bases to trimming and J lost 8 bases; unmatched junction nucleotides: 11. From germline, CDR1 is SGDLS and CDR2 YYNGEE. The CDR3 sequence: CASDPSGTSGSYEQFF. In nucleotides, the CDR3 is TGTGCCAGCGACCCTTCGGGGACTAGCGGGAGCTATGAGCAGTTCTTC.

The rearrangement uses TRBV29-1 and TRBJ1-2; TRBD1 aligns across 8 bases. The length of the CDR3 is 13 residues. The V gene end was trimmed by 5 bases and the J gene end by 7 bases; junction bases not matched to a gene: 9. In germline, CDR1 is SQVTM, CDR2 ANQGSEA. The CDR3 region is CSVPQQGERGYTF. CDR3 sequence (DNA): TGCAGCGTTCCCCAACAGGGGGAGCGTGGCTACACCTTC.

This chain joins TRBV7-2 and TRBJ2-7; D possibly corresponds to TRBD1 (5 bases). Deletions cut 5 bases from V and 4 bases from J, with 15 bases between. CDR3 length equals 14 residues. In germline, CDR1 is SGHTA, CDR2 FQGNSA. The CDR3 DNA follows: TGTGCCAGCAGCCTCGGTAGGGGTCGGTACGAGCAGTACTTC. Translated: CASSLGRGRYEQYF.

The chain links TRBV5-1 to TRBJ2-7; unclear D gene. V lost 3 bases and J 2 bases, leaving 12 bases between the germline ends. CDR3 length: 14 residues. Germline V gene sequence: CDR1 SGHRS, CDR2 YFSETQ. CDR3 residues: CASSYAPDTYEQYF. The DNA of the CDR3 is TGCGCCAGCAGCTATGCTCCCGACACCTACGAGCAGTACTTC.

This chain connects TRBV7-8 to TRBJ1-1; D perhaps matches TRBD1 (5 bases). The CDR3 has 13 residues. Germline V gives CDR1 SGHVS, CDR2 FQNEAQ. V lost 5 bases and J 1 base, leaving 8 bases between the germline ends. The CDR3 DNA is TGTGCCAGCAGCCTGACAGAGAACACTGAAGCTTTCTTT. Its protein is CASSLTENTEAFF.

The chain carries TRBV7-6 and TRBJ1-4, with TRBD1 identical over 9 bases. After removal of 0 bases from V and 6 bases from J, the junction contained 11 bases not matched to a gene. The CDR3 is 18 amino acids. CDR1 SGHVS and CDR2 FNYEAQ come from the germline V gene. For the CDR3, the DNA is TGTGCCAGCAGCTTAGCCCCTCCACCGGGACAGGGAGATGAAAAACTGTTTTTT. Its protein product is CASSLAPPPGQGDEKLFF.

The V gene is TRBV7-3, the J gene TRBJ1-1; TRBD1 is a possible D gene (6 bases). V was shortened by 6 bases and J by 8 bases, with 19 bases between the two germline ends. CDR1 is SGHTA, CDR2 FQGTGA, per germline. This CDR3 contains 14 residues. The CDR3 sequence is CASRSLGGQGEAFF. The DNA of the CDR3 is TGTGCCAGCAGATCGCTTGGCGGGCAGGGGGAAGCTTTCTTT.

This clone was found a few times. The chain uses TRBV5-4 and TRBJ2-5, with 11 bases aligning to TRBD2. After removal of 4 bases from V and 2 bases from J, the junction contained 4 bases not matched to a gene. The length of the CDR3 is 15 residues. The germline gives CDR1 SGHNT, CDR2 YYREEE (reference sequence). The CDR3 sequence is CASSQTSGEQETQYF. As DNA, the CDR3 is TGTGCCAGCAGCCAGACTAGCGGGGAACAAGAGACCCAGTACTTC.

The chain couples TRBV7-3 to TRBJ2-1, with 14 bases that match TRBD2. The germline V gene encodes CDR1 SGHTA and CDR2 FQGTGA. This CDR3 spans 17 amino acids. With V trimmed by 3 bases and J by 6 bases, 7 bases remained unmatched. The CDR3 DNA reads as TGTGCCAGCAGCTTGCGCCGACTAGCGGGAGGGACCAATGAGCAGTTCTTC. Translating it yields CASSLRRLAGGTNEQFF.

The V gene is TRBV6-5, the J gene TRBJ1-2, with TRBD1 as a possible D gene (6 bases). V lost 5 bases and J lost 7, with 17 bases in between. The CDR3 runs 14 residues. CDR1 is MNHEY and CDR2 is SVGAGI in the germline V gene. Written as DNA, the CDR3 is TGTGCCAGCAGTCAGACAGGACCTCGGTTTGGCTACACCTTC. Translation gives CASSQTGPRFGYTF.

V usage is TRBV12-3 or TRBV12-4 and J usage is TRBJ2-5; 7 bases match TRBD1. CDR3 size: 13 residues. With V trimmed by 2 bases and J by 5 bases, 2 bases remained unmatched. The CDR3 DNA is TGTGCCAGCAGTTTAAGGGGGCGGGAGACCCAGTACTTC. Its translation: CASSLRGRETQYF.